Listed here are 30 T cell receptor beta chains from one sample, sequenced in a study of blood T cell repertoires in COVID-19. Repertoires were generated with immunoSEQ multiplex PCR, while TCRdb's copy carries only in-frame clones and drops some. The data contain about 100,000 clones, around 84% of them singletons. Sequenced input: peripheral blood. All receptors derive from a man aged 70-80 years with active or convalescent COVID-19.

Here the CDR3 reads CASSPRTGSQTQYF. The DNA of the CDR3 is TGTGCCAGTAGTCCCAGGACAGGGTCGCAGACCCAGTACTTC. V and J are TRBV19 and TRBJ2-5; 8 bases match TRBD1. With 5 bases clipped from V and 6 bases from J, the junction kept 8 bases outside the gene matches. The CDR3 loop spans 14 amino acids. Germline CDR1 is LNHDA and CDR2 is SQIVND (reference sequence).

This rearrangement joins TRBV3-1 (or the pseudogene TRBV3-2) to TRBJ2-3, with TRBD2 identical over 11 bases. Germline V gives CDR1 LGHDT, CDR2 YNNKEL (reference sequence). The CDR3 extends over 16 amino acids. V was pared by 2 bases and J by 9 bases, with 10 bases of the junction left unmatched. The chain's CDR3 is CASSQRLAGGVATQYF. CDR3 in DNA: TGTGCCAGCAGCCAAAGGCTAGCGGGGGGAGTAGCAACGCAGTATTTT.

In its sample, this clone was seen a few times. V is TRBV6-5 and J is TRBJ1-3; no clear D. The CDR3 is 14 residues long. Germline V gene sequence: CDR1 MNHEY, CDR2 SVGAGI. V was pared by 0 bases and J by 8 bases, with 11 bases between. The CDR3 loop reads CASSYSTRLDTIYF. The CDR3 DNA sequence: TGTGCCAGCAGTTACTCGACAAGGTTAGACACCATATATTTT.

The DNA for the CDR3 is TGTGCCAGCAGGGGGACAGGGGCCTTTTTATTGTACTTC. Translating gives CASRGTGAFLLYF. This chain connects TRBV2 to TRBJ2-7; 10 positions agree with TRBD1. CDR1 SNHLY and CDR2 FYNNEI come from the germline V gene. The CDR3 sequence is 13 residues long. V lost 6 bases, J lost 12 bases, and 11 bases stayed unmatched. Combining the CDR3 with reference TRBV2 and TRBJ2-7 gives the whole variable domain EPEVTQTPSHQVTQMGQEVILRCVPISNHLYFYWYRQILGQKVEFLVSFYNNEISEKSEIFDDQFSVERPDGSNFTLKIRSTKLEDSAMYFCASRGTGAFLLYFGPGTRLTVT.

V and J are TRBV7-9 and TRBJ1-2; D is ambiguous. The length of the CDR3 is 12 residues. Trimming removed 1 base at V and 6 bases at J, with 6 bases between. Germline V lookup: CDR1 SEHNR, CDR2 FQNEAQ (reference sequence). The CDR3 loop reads CASSLVLDGYTF. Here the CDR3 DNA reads TGTGCCAGCAGCTTAGTTTTAGATGGCTACACCTTC.

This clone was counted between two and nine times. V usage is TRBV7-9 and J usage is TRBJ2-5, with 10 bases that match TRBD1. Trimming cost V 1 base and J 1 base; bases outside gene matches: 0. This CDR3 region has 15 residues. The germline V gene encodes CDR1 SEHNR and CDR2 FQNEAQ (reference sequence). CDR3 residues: CASSLGTGGQETQYF. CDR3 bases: TGTGCCAGCAGCTTAGGGACAGGGGGCCAAGAGACCCAGTACTTC. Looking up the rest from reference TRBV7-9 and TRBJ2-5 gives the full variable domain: DTGVSQNPRHKITKRGQNVTFRCDPISEHNRLYWYRQTLGQGPEFLTYFQNEAQLEKSRLLSDRFSAERPKGSFSTLEIQRTEQGDSAMYLCASSLGTGGQETQYFGPGTRLLVL.

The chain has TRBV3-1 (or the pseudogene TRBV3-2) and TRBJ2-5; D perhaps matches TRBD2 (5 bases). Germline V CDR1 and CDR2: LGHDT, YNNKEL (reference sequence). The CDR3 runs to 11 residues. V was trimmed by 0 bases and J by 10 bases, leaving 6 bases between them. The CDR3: CASSQEGDQYF. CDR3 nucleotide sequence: TGTGCCAGCAGCCAAGAGGGAGACCAGTACTTC.

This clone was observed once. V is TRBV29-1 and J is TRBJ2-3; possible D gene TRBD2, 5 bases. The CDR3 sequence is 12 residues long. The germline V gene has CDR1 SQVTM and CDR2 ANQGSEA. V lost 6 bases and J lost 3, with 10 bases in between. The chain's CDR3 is CSVEVGTDTQYF. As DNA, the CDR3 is TGCAGCGTGGAGGTGGGGACAGATACGCAGTATTTT.

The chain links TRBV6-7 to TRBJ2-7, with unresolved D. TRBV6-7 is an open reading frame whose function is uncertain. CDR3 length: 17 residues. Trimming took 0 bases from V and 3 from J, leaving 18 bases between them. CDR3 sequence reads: CASSYSRQYGYYYEQYF. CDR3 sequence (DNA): TGTGCCAGCAGTTACTCGAGGCAGTACGGGTACTACTACGAGCAGTACTTC.

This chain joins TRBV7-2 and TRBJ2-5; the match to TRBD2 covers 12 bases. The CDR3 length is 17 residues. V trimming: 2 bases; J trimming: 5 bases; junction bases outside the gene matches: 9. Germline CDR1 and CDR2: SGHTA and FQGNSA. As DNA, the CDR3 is TGTGCCAGCAGCTTATGGGCTAGCGGGGGGGCCGAGGAGACCCAGTACTTC. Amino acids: CASSLWASGGAEETQYF.

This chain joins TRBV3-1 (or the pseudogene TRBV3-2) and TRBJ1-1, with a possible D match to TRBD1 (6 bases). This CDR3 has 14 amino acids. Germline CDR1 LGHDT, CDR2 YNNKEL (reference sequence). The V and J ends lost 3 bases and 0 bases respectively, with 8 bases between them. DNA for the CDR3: TGTGCCAGCAGCCAGGGACACATGAACACTGAAGCTTTCTTT. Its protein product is CASSQGHMNTEAFF.

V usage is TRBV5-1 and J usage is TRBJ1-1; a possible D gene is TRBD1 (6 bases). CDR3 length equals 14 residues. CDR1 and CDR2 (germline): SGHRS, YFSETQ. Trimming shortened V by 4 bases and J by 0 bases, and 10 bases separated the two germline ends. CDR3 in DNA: TGCGCCAGCAGCCCAGGGGCCCTGAACACTGAAGCTTTCTTT. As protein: CASSPGALNTEAFF.

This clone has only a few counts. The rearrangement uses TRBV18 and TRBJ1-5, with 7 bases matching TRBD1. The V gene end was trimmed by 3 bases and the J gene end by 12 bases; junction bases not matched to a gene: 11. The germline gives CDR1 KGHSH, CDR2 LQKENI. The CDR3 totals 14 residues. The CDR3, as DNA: TGTGCCAGCTCACCCGGGACAGCGGATTCTTACCAGCATTTT. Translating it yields CASSPGTADSYQHF. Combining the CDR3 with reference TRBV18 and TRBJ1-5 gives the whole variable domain NAGVMQNPRHLVRRRGQEARLRCSPMKGHSHVYWYRQLPEEGLKFMVYLQKENIIDESGMPKERFSAEFPKEGPSILRIQQVVRGDSAAYFCASSPGTADSYQHFGDGTRLSIL.

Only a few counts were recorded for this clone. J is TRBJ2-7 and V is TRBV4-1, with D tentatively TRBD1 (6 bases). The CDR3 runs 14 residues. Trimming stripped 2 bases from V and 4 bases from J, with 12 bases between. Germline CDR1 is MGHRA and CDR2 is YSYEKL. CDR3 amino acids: CASSQPGQFYEQYF. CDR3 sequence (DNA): TGCGCCAGCAGCCAACCGGGACAATTTTACGAGCAGTACTTC.

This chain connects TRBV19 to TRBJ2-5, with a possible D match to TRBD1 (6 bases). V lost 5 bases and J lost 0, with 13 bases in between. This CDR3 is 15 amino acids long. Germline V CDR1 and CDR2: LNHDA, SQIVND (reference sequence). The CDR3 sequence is CASSPGQSYQETQYF. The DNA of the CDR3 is TGTGCCAGTAGTCCCGGACAGTCCTACCAAGAGACCCAGTACTTC.

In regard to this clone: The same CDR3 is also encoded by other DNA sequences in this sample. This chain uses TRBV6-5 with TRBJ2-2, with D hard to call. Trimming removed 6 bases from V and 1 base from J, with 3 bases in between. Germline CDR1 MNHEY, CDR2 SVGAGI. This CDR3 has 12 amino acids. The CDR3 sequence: CASRRNTGELFF. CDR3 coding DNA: TGTGCCAGCAGGCGGAACACCGGGGAGCTGTTTTTT.

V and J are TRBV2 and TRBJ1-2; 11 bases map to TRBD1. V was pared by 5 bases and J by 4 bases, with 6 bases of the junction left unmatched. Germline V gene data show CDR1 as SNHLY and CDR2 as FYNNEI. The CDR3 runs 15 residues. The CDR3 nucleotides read TGTGCCAGCAGTTCCCCCGGGACAGGGGGCTATGGCTACACCTTC. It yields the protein CASSSPGTGGYGYTF.

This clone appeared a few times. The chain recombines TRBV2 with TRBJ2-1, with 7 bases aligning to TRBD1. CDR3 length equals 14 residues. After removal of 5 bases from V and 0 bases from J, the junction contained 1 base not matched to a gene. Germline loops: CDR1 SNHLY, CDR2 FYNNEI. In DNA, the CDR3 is TGTGCCAGCAGTCGGGACAGCTCCTACAATGAGCAGTTCTTC. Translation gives CASSRDSSYNEQFF. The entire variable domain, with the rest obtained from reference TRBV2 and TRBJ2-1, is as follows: EPEVTQTPSHQVTQMGQEVILRCVPISNHLYFYWYRQILGQKVEFLVSFYNNEISEKSEIFDDQFSVERPDGSNFTLKIRSTKLEDSAMYFCASSRDSSYNEQFFGPGTRLTVL.

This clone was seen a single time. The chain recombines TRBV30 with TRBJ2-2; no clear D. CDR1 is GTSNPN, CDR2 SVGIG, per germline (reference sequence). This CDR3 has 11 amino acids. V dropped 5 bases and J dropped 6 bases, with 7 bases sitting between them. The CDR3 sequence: CAWATPGELFF. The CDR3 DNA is TGTGCCTGGGCAACTCCCGGGGAGCTGTTTTTT.

CDR3 residues: CASRDRLDEQYF. The CDR3 bases are TGTGCCAGCAGGGACAGGCTCGACGAGCAGTACTTC. This rearrangement joins TRBV12-3 or TRBV12-4 to TRBJ2-7; 7 bases agree with TRBD1. The CDR3 extends over 12 amino acids. V was clipped by 6 bases and J by 5 bases; unmatched bases: 4.

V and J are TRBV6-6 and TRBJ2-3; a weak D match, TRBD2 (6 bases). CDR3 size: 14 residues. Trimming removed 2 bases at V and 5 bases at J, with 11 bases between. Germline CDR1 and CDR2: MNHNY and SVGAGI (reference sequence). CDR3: CASSYAGLIDTQYF. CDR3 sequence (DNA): TGTGCCAGCAGTTACGCCGGACTAATAGATACGCAGTATTTT.

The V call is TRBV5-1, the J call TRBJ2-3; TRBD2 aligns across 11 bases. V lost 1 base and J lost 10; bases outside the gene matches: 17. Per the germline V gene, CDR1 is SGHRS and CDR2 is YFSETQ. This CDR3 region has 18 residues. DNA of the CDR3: TGCGCCAGCAGCTTGATGCCAGGAGAGACTAGCGGGGCAGGTGCGCAGTATTTT. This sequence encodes CASSLMPGETSGAGAQYF.

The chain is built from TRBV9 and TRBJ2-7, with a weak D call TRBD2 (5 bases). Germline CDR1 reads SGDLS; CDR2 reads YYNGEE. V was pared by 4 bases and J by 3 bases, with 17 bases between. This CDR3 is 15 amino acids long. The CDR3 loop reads CASSPRTLSGYEQYF. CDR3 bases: TGTGCCAGCAGCCCCAGGACTCTATCGGGCTACGAGCAGTACTTC.

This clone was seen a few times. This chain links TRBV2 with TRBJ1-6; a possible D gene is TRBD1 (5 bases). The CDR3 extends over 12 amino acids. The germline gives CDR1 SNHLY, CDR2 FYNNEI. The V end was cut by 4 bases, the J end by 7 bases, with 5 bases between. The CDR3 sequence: CASSGQNSPLHF. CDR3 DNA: TGTGCCAGCAGTGGACAGAATTCACCCCTCCACTTT.

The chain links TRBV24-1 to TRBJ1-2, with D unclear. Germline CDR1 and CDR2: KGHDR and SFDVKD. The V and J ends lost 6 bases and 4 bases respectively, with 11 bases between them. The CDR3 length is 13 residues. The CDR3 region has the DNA TGTGCCACCAGTTACGGGGATGGCTATGGCTACACCTTC. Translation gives CATSYGDGYGYTF.

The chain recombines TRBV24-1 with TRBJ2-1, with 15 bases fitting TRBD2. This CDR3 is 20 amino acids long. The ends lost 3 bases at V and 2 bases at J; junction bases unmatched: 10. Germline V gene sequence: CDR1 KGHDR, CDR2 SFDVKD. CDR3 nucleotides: TGTGCCACCAGTGATCCACCGGGACTAGCGGGGGGTGCCGCCTACAATGAGCAGTTCTTC. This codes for CATSDPPGLAGGAAYNEQFF.

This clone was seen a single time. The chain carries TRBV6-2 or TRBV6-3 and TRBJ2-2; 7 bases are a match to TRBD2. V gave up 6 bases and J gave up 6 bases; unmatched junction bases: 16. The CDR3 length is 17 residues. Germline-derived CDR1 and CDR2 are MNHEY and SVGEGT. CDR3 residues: CASSNLLAWGGAGELFF. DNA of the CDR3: TGTGCCAGCAGCAACCTACTAGCGTGGGGGGGTGCCGGGGAGCTGTTTTTT.

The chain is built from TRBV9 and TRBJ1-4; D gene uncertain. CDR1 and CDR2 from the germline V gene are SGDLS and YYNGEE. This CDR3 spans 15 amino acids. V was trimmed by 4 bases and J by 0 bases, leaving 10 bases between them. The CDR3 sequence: CASSPRPATNEKLFF. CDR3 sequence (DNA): TGTGCCAGCAGCCCCCGCCCGGCAACTAATGAAAAACTGTTTTTT.

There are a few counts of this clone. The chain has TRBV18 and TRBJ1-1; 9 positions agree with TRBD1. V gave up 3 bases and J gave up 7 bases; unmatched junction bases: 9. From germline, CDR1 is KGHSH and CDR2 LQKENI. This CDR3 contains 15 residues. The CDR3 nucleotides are TGTGCCAGCTCACCTCTCCGGGACAGGGCTTATGAAGCTTTCTTT. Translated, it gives CASSPLRDRAYEAFF.

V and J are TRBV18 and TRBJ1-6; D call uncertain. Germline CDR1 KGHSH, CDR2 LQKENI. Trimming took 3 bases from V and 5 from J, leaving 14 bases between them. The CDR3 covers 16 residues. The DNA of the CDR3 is TGTGCCAGCTCACCTGTAGGAGACCGACATAATTCACCCCTCCACTTT. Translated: CASSPVGDRHNSPLHF.